These 18 T cell receptor beta chains were all obtained from the same sample, sequenced in a study of cytomegalovirus exposure and HLA in healthy donors. The PCR used 60 Vbeta and 13 Jbeta primers. TCRdb's table, derived via immunoSEQ multiplex PCR, lists solely in-frame clones and lacks some. The specimen's table records 38,000 or so clones. Sequencing input: PBMCs. These receptors came from a man aged 35 to 55 in good health and CMV-seropositive.

The rearrangement uses TRBV14 and TRBJ2-7; D is possibly TRBD1 (6 bases). The CDR3 contains 15 residues. V dropped 4 bases and J dropped 1 base, with 14 bases sitting between them. CDR1 is SGHDN and CDR2 is FVKESK in the germline V gene. The CDR3 protein is CASSRTGTLSYEQYF. In DNA form, the CDR3 reads TGTGCCAGCAGCCGTACCGGGACACTTTCCTACGAGCAGTACTTC.

The chain carries TRBV27 and TRBJ2-7; a weak D match, TRBD2 (5 bases). The CDR3 length is 13 residues. The germline V gene encodes CDR1 MNHEY and CDR2 SMNVEV (reference sequence). V was clipped by 10 bases and J by 1 base, with 14 bases between them. The CDR3 coding sequence is TGTGCCACCAGCAACCGGGAATCCTACGAGCAGTACTTC. Amino acids: CATSNRESYEQYF.

The V call is TRBV27, the J call TRBJ2-7; 9 bases match TRBD1. This CDR3 region has 15 residues. Germline loops: CDR1 MNHEY, CDR2 SMNVEV (reference sequence). Trimming cost V 6 bases and J 6 bases; bases outside gene matches: 12. The DNA of the CDR3 is TGTGCCAGCAGACCGATTCGGGACAGGGCCCCCGAGCAGTACTTC. Residues: CASRPIRDRAPEQYF.

The chain carries TRBV19 and TRBJ1-2, with 12 bases identical to TRBD1. This CDR3 is built from 14 residues. V trimming: 5 bases; J trimming: 5 bases; junction bases outside the gene matches: 3. CDR1 is LNHDA, CDR2 SQIVND, per germline (reference sequence). CDR3 in DNA: TGTGCCAGTAGTCCGGGACAGGGGGCTTATGGCTACACCTTC. Its translation: CASSPGQGAYGYTF.

On this clone: One junction end does not reproduce the germline sequence, and a read error may be involved. This rearrangement joins TRBV7-3 to TRBJ2-3; 11 bases fit TRBD2. The CDR3 runs to 14 residues. Looked up from germline, CDR1 is SGHTA and CDR2 is FQGTGA. DNA of the CDR3: TGTGCCAGCAGCCTTCAGACTAGCGGGACCACCCCCCATTTT. It translates to CASSLQTSGTTPHF.

The chain links TRBV29-1 to TRBJ2-1; a possible D gene is TRBD2 (5 bases). The V and J ends lost 1 base and 8 bases respectively, with 15 bases between them. Germline CDR1 SQVTM, CDR2 ANQGSEA. This CDR3 is 14 amino acids long. The CDR3, as DNA: TGCAGCGTTGAAGGGGCGGGCGCCCAGGATGAGCAGTTCTTC. This translates into CSVEGAGAQDEQFF.

V gene TRBV6-6 combines with J gene TRBJ2-1; D is perhaps TRBD2 (6 bases). The germline CDR1 and CDR2 sequences are MNHNY and SVGAGI (reference sequence). V gave up 5 bases and J gave up 5 bases, with 16 bases separating them. This CDR3 has 15 residues. The DNA for the CDR3 is TGTGCCAGCAGTCCGGGGCCCGGGGGTAACAATGAGCAGTTCTTC. It is translated as CASSPGPGGNNEQFF.

This chain uses TRBV5-6 with TRBJ1-6, with 7 bases that match TRBD1. The CDR3 is 13 amino acids. Unmatched junction bases numbered 9, after V lost 4 bases and J lost 14 bases. Germline CDR1 is SGHDT and CDR2 is YYEEEE. CDR3 DNA sequence: TGTGCCAGCAGCGAAAGGGACAGCAGGACCCTCCACTTT. Encoded protein: CASSERDSRTLHF.

V gene TRBV9 combines with J gene TRBJ1-6; D ambiguous. This CDR3 spans 14 amino acids. V dropped 0 bases and J dropped 8 bases, with 9 bases sitting between them. Germline V gene lookup returns CDR1 SGDLS and CDR2 YYNGEE. The CDR3 bases are TGTGCCAGCAGCGTAGAGGTTGGAGATTCACCCCTCCACTTT. This gives the protein CASSVEVGDSPLHF.

The V call is TRBV27, the J call TRBJ2-1; 11 bases match TRBD2. The CDR3 loop spans 18 amino acids. CDR1 and CDR2 (germline): MNHEY, SMNVEV (reference sequence). The trim removed 3 bases at V and 4 bases at J, leaving 11 bases unmatched. DNA of the CDR3: TGTGCCAGCAGTTTCGGCCCTCGGCTAGCGGGAGGTTACAATGAGCAGTTCTTC. This translates into CASSFGPRLAGGYNEQFF.

The chain recombines TRBV30 with TRBJ1-3; 7 positions match TRBD1. Trimming took 1 base from V and 4 from J; bases not matched to a gene: 1. Germline values: CDR1 GTSNPN, CDR2 SVGIG (reference sequence). This CDR3 has 13 residues. CDR3 sequence (DNA): TGTGCCTGGAGTGCGGGACAGGGAAACACCATATATTTT. This codes for CAWSAGQGNTIYF.

This rearrangement joins TRBV2 to TRBJ2-3, with D perhaps TRBD2 (5 bases). V shed 8 bases and J shed 2 bases, with 17 bases lying between them. The germline V gene encodes CDR1 SNHLY and CDR2 FYNNEI. CDR3 length equals 15 residues. The CDR3 coding sequence is TGTGCCAGCTCTCCCGCCGGGATCCTCACAGATACGCAGTATTTT. As protein: CASSPAGILTDTQYF.

The V call is TRBV2, the J call TRBJ1-2; unclear D gene. Germline CDR1 SNHLY, CDR2 FYNNEI. V was trimmed by 8 bases and J by 3 bases, leaving 10 bases between them. The CDR3 is made up of 12 amino acids. The CDR3 spells CASRRDYYGYTF. The CDR3 DNA reads TGTGCCAGCCGGAGGGATTACTATGGCTACACCTTC.

The rearrangement links TRBV27 to TRBJ1-1, with D unclear. Germline values: CDR1 MNHEY, CDR2 SMNVEV (reference sequence). Trimming cost V 6 bases and J 5 bases, with 22 bases left between them. The CDR3 sequence is 16 residues long. The DNA of the CDR3 is TGTGCCAGCAGAGACCCCTGGAGGGCAGGTTCTACTGAAGCTTTCTTT. Encoded protein: CASRDPWRAGSTEAFF.

The chain has TRBV7-2 and TRBJ2-7, with 8 positions matching TRBD1. The CDR3 contains 13 residues. J was trimmed by 7 bases and V by 5 bases; bases with no gene match: 7. Germline V lookup: CDR1 SGHTA, CDR2 FQGNSA. The CDR3 is CASSLDRVGEQYF. The DNA of the CDR3 is TGTGCCAGCAGCCTGGACAGGGTGGGGGAGCAGTACTTC.

The chain links TRBV6-1 to TRBJ2-1; TRBD2 aligns across 7 bases. The CDR3 totals 16 residues. V lost 1 base to trimming and J lost 9 bases; unmatched junction nucleotides: 12. CDR1 is MNHNS, CDR2 SASEGT, per germline. This CDR3 reads CASSEESMTGGFEQFF. The DNA for the CDR3 is TGTGCCAGCAGTGAAGAATCGATGACGGGAGGATTTGAGCAGTTCTTC.

The V and J genes are TRBV29-1 and TRBJ2-1, with D perhaps matching TRBD1 (6 bases). The V end lost 7 bases, the J end lost 3 bases, and 13 bases lay between the germline ends. Germline values: CDR1 SQVTM, CDR2 ANQGSEA. The CDR3 loop spans 13 amino acids. In nucleotides, the CDR3 is TGCAGCGCCCACCCGGACAGCTACAATGAGCAGTTCTTC. Its protein product is CSAHPDSYNEQFF.

V and J are TRBV30 and TRBJ1-3; D call uncertain. This CDR3 contains 12 residues. CDR1 GTSNPN and CDR2 SVGIG come from the germline V gene (reference sequence). Trimming removed 5 bases from V and 4 bases from J, with 9 bases in between. DNA of the CDR3: TGTGCCTGGGAGGAGTCCGGAAACACCATATATTTT. This codes for CAWEESGNTIYF.